What follows are 10 T cell receptor beta chains derived from one specimen sequenced in a study of identical twins. TCRdb reprocessed the 5' RACE reads via MiXCR and lists one record per CDR3 protein. Of 500,000 to 550,000 distinct CDR3 sequences detected, about a fifth appear once; the ten largest clones hold 0.48%. This sample was shared with a second study, whose subject was yellow fever vaccine responses in identical twins.

The material sequenced was CD4+ T cells sorted from blood. The receptors come from a woman under 30 in good health.

This clonotype has more than one count but fewer than ten. This chain joins TRBV6-2 or TRBV6-3 and TRBJ2-5; TRBD2 matches 7 bases. Trimming took 7 bases from V and 1 from J; bases not matched to a gene: 9. Per the germline V gene, CDR1 is MNHEY and CDR2 is SVGEGT. The CDR3 has 15 residues. Written as DNA, the CDR3 is TGTGCCAGCAACAAGAGGCGGGGGAGCCAAGAGACCCAGTACTTC. Its protein product is CASNKRRGSQETQYF.

This chain uses TRBV12-3 or TRBV12-4 with TRBJ1-3; D is possibly TRBD1 (6 bases). The CDR3 sequence is 16 residues long. V lost 2 bases to trimming and J lost 0 bases, with 11 bases between them. The CDR3: CASSLRGSSSGNTIYF. CDR3 bases: TGTGCCAGCAGTTTAAGGGGGAGCTCCTCTGGAAACACCATATATTTT.

This clonotype was counted at least ten times. This sequence joins TRBV12-3 or TRBV12-4 and TRBJ2-2; 10 bases match TRBD2. The CDR3 has 16 amino acids. V was clipped by 8 bases and J by 4 bases; unmatched bases: 10. The chain's CDR3 is CASGLLAGAPTGELFF. CDR3 coding DNA: TGTGCCAGCGGCCTCCTAGCGGGGGCCCCCACCGGGGAGCTGTTTTTT.

This clonotype showed up just a few times. The gene calls are TRBV5-1 and TRBJ2-3, with D hard to call. Germline V gene data show CDR1 as SGHRS and CDR2 as YFSETQ. V lost 0 bases to trimming and J lost 0 bases, with 14 bases between them. The CDR3 length is 17 residues. CDR3: CASSLGSGRTSTDTQYF. As DNA, the CDR3 is TGCGCCAGCAGCTTGGGCTCTGGCAGAACTAGCACAGATACGCAGTATTTT.

This clonotype appeared a few times. The chain is built from TRBV12-3 or TRBV12-4 and TRBJ2-1; D not resolved. V lost 3 bases, J lost 7 bases, and 16 bases lay in between. This CDR3 has 15 residues. Written as DNA, the CDR3 is TGTGCCAGCAGTTTTTCCCCACCCTGGAGTAATGAGCAGTTCTTC. Residues: CASSFSPPWSNEQFF.

The V gene is TRBV5-1, the J gene TRBJ2-7; 8 bases line up with TRBD1. J lost 4 bases, V lost 6 bases, and 9 bases had no gene match. From germline, CDR1 is SGHRS and CDR2 YFSETQ. The length of the CDR3 is 14 residues. CDR3 in DNA: TGCGCCAGCAACGGGCAGCAGGGGGCTTACGAGCAGTACGTC. This gives the protein CASNGQQGAYEQYV.

CDR3 residues: CASSPGAGGYGYTF. DNA of the CDR3: TGTGCCAGCTCACCAGGAGCAGGGGGCTATGGCTACACCTTC. The chain couples TRBV18 to TRBJ1-2, with 7 bases identical to TRBD1. Germline-derived CDR1 and CDR2 are KGHSH and LQKENI. This CDR3 has 14 residues. Trimming took 2 bases from V and 4 from J; bases not matched to a gene: 4.

This clonotype showed up just a few times. The CDR3: CASSSDWQETQYF. The CDR3 DNA sequence: TGCGCCAGCAGCTCCGACTGGCAAGAGACCCAGTACTTC. The chain employs TRBV5-1 and TRBJ2-5; D call uncertain. This CDR3 is 13 amino acids long. Trimming stripped 3 bases from V and 2 bases from J, with 8 bases between. Germline assignment: CDR1 SGHRS and CDR2 YFSETQ.

There are a few counts of this clonotype. CDR3 DNA: TGTGCCATCAGTGAGGGACAGCTGAACACTGAAGCTTTCTTT. Translation gives CAISEGQLNTEAFF. The chain links TRBV10-3 to TRBJ1-1, with a possible D match to TRBD1 (6 bases). Trimming pared 2 bases from V and 0 bases from J, leaving 7 bases between. CDR1 and CDR2 from the germline V gene are ENHRY and SYGVKD. The CDR3 is 14 amino acids.

The chain carries TRBV5-1 and TRBJ2-2, with a tentative D call TRBD1 (5 bases). This CDR3 region has 16 residues. Trimming took 4 bases from V and 0 from J, leaving 13 bases between them. Germline values: CDR1 SGHRS, CDR2 YFSETQ. The CDR3 sequence is CASSPWTTSNTGELFF. Here the CDR3 DNA reads TGCGCCAGCAGCCCTTGGACAACGTCGAACACCGGGGAGCTGTTTTTT.